This passage covers 30 T cell receptor beta chains from one sample sequenced in a study of beta chain features in type 1 diabetes. Since all of the isolated RNA was reverse transcribed, expressed TCRB transcripts were what got sequenced. Repertoires were generated with immunoSEQ multiplex PCR, while TCRdb's copy carries only in-frame clones and drops some. The data hold under 300,000 clones, with roughly 30% observed a single time. Sequencing was done on a sample of central memory CD4+ T cells from blood. The receptors originated from a young man in good health.

This clone has more than one count but fewer than ten. Other DNA sequences in this sample translate to the same CDR3. This sequence joins TRBV5-6 and TRBJ2-5; possible D gene TRBD1, 5 bases. V gave up 1 base and J gave up 1 base, with 8 bases separating them. The CDR3 is 14 amino acids. Germline CDR1 reads SGHDT; CDR2 reads YYEEEE. The CDR3 spells CASSLQGTQETQYF. The CDR3 DNA follows: TGTGCCAGCAGCTTGCAGGGAACCCAAGAGACCCAGTACTTC.

Here the CDR3 DNA reads TGTGCCAGCAGTCCTCGGACGGGACCCTACGAGCAGTACTTC. Protein: CASSPRTGPYEQYF. The V call is TRBV27, the J call TRBJ2-5, with D perhaps matching TRBD1 or TRBD2 (5 bases each). The J call may be wrong; the DNA end is better matched by TRBJ2-7. CDR1 is MNHEY and CDR2 is SMNVEV in the germline V gene (reference sequence). The CDR3 runs 14 residues.

V and J are TRBV14 and TRBJ1-2; no definite D call. The V end lost 1 base, the J end lost 3 bases, and 12 bases lay between the germline ends. There are 15 residues in the CDR3. Germline V gene lookup returns CDR1 SGHDN and CDR2 FVKESK. The CDR3 sequence is CASSQVDGYYYGYTF. For the CDR3, the DNA is TGTGCCAGCAGCCAAGTGGACGGATACTACTATGGCTACACCTTC.

This chain uses TRBV5-4 with TRBJ2-5; no reliable D call. V lost 0 bases and J 0 bases, leaving 6 bases between the germline ends. The CDR3 consists of 14 residues. Germline V gene sequence: CDR1 SGHNT, CDR2 YYREEE (reference sequence). The CDR3 region has the DNA TGTGCCAGCAGCTTGGACGGATACCAAGAGACCCAGTACTTC. Its translation: CASSLDGYQETQYF. The complete variable domain, with remaining parts taken from reference TRBV5-4 and TRBJ2-5, reads ETGVTQSPTHLIKTRGQQVTLRCSSQSGHNTVSWYQQALGQGPQFIFQYYREEENGRGNFPPRFSGLQFPNYSSELNVNALELDDSALYLCASSLDGYQETQYFGPGTRLLVL.

This clone has only a few counts. V usage is TRBV5-6 and J usage is TRBJ2-1; D unresolved. Trimming left V 4 bases short and J 2 bases short, with 16 bases between. CDR1 SGHDT and CDR2 YYEEEE come from the germline V gene. The CDR3 runs to 16 residues. CDR3 in amino acids: CASSPLGADPYNEQFF. The CDR3 region has the DNA TGTGCCAGCAGCCCCCTTGGCGCGGACCCCTACAATGAGCAGTTCTTC.

As regards this clone: The same CDR3 is also encoded by other DNA sequences in this sample. The chain is built from TRBV18 and TRBJ2-6; no clear D. The CDR3 runs to 15 residues. The germline V gene has CDR1 KGHSH and CDR2 LQKENI. The ends were cut back, 3 bases at V and 0 bases at J, with 6 bases in the middle. CDR3 sequence: CASSPGSSGANVLTF. In DNA, the CDR3 is TGTGCCAGCTCACCTGGAAGCTCTGGGGCCAACGTCCTGACTTTC.

This clone has a handful of counts. The chain joins TRBV5-1 to TRBJ2-2; 7 nucleotides agree with TRBD2. V was clipped by 2 bases and J by 1 base; unmatched bases: 2. The CDR3 is 15 residues long. Germline CDR1 reads SGHRS; CDR2 reads YFSETQ. CDR3 DNA: TGCGCCAGCAGCTTACCTAGCGGGAACACCGGGGAGCTGTTTTTT. This encodes CASSLPSGNTGELFF.

This clone was seen a handful of times. The chain is built from TRBV6-6 and TRBJ2-3; D is unclear. The ends were cut back, 0 bases at V and 6 bases at J, with 4 bases in the middle. This CDR3 comprises 12 residues. Germline V gene lookup returns CDR1 MNHNY and CDR2 SVGAGI (reference sequence). In DNA form, the CDR3 reads TGTGCCAGCAGTTACTCGCAGGATACGCAGTATTTT. As protein: CASSYSQDTQYF.

The gene calls are TRBV5-1 and TRBJ1-5, with D maybe TRBD1 (5 bases). The V gene's germline CDR1 is SGHRS and CDR2 YFSETQ. V was pared by 2 bases and J by 4 bases, with 13 bases between. This CDR3 is 15 amino acids long. CDR3 region: CASSFSGGNNQPQHF. CDR3 coding DNA: TGCGCCAGCAGCTTTTCCGGGGGTAATAATCAGCCCCAGCATTTT.

The chain couples TRBV5-1 to TRBJ2-1; 9 bases map to TRBD2. From germline, CDR1 is SGHRS and CDR2 YFSETQ. Trimming removed 4 bases from V and 4 bases from J; junction bases left unmatched: 6. This CDR3 is 15 amino acids long. CDR3 nucleotide sequence: TGCGCCAGCAGCAGAAGCGGGGGGACTTACAATGAGCAGTTCTTC. Translated: CASSRSGGTYNEQFF.

This clone has just a few counts. The chain links TRBV27 to TRBJ2-2; 7 positions agree with TRBD2. The CDR3 is made up of 15 amino acids. Germline-derived CDR1 and CDR2 are MNHEY and SMNVEV (reference sequence). V shed 5 bases and J 5 bases; nucleotides not matched to a gene: 8. The CDR3 reads CASSPGTTRTGELFF. CDR3 DNA: TGTGCCAGCAGTCCCGGGACTACCCGAACCGGGGAGCTGTTTTTT.

This chain joins TRBV20-1 and TRBJ2-5; D gene ambiguous. Trimming left V 4 bases short and J 4 bases short, with 7 bases between. CDR1 is DFQATT, CDR2 SNEGSKA, per germline (reference sequence). CDR3 length: 11 residues. CDR3 DNA sequence: TGCAGTGCTAACCGGGTAGAGACCCAGTACTTC. Its translation is CSANRVETQYF.

This chain joins TRBV7-9 and TRBJ2-1, with D possibly being TRBD2 (6 bases). The CDR3 runs 16 residues. The ends were cut back, 5 bases at V and 5 bases at J, with 19 bases in the middle. Germline CDR1 SEHNR, CDR2 FQNEAQ (reference sequence). CDR3 DNA sequence: TGTGCCAGCAGCCCCTATTTACGGGAGCTAAACAATGAGCAGTTCTTC. Amino acid sequence: CASSPYLRELNNEQFF. The variable domain in full, with the rest retrieved from reference TRBV7-9 and TRBJ2-1, is DTGVSQNPRHKITKRGQNVTFRCDPISEHNRLYWYRQTLGQGPEFLTYFQNEAQLEKSRLLSDRFSAERPKGSFSTLEIQRTEQGDSAMYLCASSPYLRELNNEQFFGPGTRLTVL.

This clone appeared a few times. The chain carries TRBV7-2 and TRBJ2-1; D possibly corresponds to TRBD1 (5 bases). From germline, CDR1 is SGHTA and CDR2 FQGNSA. Trimming removed 4 bases at V and 4 bases at J, with 14 bases between. The CDR3 extends over 15 amino acids. The CDR3 protein is CASSSQPTVYNEQFF. CDR3 nucleotide sequence: TGTGCCAGCAGCTCCCAACCGACAGTTTACAATGAGCAGTTCTTC.

Only a few counts were recorded for this clone. V is TRBV18 and J is TRBJ1-2; tentatively, D is TRBD1 (5 bases). Germline V CDR1 and CDR2: KGHSH, LQKENI. The CDR3 runs 14 residues. The ends were cut back, 3 bases at V and 4 bases at J, with 12 bases in the middle. CDR3 DNA sequence: TGTGCCAGCTCACCGACAGAGATCCCCTATGGCTACACCTTC. Its protein is CASSPTEIPYGYTF.

In this sample, this clone turned up many times. The chain is built from TRBV7-2 and TRBJ2-7, with D unresolved. Between the trimmed V and J ends, which lost 4 bases and 6 bases, there was a span of 16 bases. Germline CDR1 and CDR2: SGHTA and FQGNSA. The CDR3 covers 14 residues. The CDR3 here is CASSSPVARGEQYF. CDR3 nucleotide sequence: TGTGCCAGCAGCTCCCCCGTCGCTAGAGGCGAGCAGTACTTC. Variable domain in full (rest from reference TRBV7-2 and TRBJ2-7): GAGVSQSPSNKVTEKGKDVELRCDPISGHTALYWYRQSLGQGLEFLIYFQGNSAPDKSGLPSDRFSAERTGGSVSTLTIQRTQQEDSAVYLCASSSPVARGEQYFGPGTRLTVT.

This clone was seen a few times. The V call is TRBV29-1, the J call TRBJ2-7, with D perhaps matching TRBD1 (5 bases). V was trimmed by 1 base and J by 5 bases, leaving 9 bases between them. Germline V lookup: CDR1 SQVTM, CDR2 ANQGSEA. The CDR3 runs 12 residues. CDR3 nucleotides: TGCAGCGTTGAAGGTCAGGGAAACGAGCAGTACTTC. The encoded protein is CSVEGQGNEQYF.

This clone appeared a few times. The V gene is TRBV7-2, the J gene TRBJ1-6, with no clear D. The CDR3 covers 15 residues. Germline V gene sequence: CDR1 SGHTA, CDR2 FQGNSA. Trimming took 3 bases from V and 7 from J, leaving 13 bases between them. The CDR3 nucleotides read TGTGCCAGCAGCTTCGAGGCAGGAGGAAATTCACCCCTCCACTTT. This translates into CASSFEAGGNSPLHF.

The chain is built from TRBV5-6 and TRBJ2-1; 9 bases align to TRBD2. This CDR3 has 15 amino acids. The V gene end was trimmed by 0 bases and the J gene end by 6 bases; junction bases not matched to a gene: 4. Germline V gene sequence: CDR1 SGHDT, CDR2 YYEEEE. CDR3: CASSLARLAANEQFF. As DNA, the CDR3 is TGTGCCAGCAGCTTGGCCCGACTAGCGGCCAATGAGCAGTTCTTC.

The CDR3 protein is CASRTDGDEKLFF. The DNA of the CDR3 is TGTGCCAGCAGGACGGATGGCGATGAAAAACTGTTTTTT. This chain connects TRBV2 to TRBJ1-4; D unresolved. This CDR3 has 13 residues. CDR1 and CDR2 (germline): SNHLY, FYNNEI. V gave up 6 bases and J gave up 6 bases, with 11 bases separating them. Complete variable domain (other parts from reference TRBV2 and TRBJ1-4): EPEVTQTPSHQVTQMGQEVILRCVPISNHLYFYWYRQILGQKVEFLVSFYNNEISEKSEIFDDQFSVERPDGSNFTLKIRSTKLEDSAMYFCASRTDGDEKLFFGSGTQLSVL.

This clone was recorded a few times. This rearrangement joins TRBV19 to TRBJ2-4; either TRBD1 or TRBD2 may supply D (5 bases each). The CDR3 loop spans 15 amino acids. Per germline, CDR1 LNHDA and CDR2 SQIVND (reference sequence). Trimming shortened V by 5 bases and J by 0 bases, and 11 bases separated the two germline ends. Here the CDR3 reads CASSPGTIAKNIQYF. The DNA for the CDR3 is TGTGCCAGTAGTCCGGGGACGATAGCCAAAAACATTCAGTACTTC.

This clone appeared once. V gene TRBV11-2 combines with J gene TRBJ1-6; tentative D call: TRBD1 (5 bases). The V gene lost 1 base and the J gene lost 10 bases, with 11 bases spanning the gap. In germline, CDR1 is SGHAT, CDR2 FQNNGV. The CDR3 consists of 14 residues. As DNA, the CDR3 is TGTGCCAGCAGCTTAGGAGTTCAGGGATCACCCCTCCACTTT. Its protein product is CASSLGVQGSPLHF.

This clone was seen a handful of times. The gene calls are TRBV7-9 and TRBJ1-6; D perhaps matches TRBD1 (5 bases). This CDR3 is built from 14 residues. Trimming took off 4 bases at V and 12 bases at J, with 16 bases between the two ends. The germline V gene encodes CDR1 SEHNR and CDR2 FQNEAQ (reference sequence). CDR3 DNA sequence: TGTGCCAGCAGCTCGGGGCTTCCTTTTGTACCCCTCCACTTT. This encodes CASSSGLPFVPLHF.

The chain carries TRBV6-1 and TRBJ2-7, with 7 bases lining up with TRBD2. Germline V gives CDR1 MNHNS, CDR2 SASEGT. Trimming removed 1 base from V and 0 bases from J; junction bases left unmatched: 3. The CDR3 is made up of 15 amino acids. In DNA form, the CDR3 reads TGTGCCAGCAGTGAAGGGGGACTAAGCTCCTACGAGCAGTACTTC. This codes for CASSEGGLSSYEQYF.

This clone was counted between two and nine times. Other DNA sequences in the sample encode the same CDR3. The CDR3 loop reads CASSSVGGQTKNIQYF. The CDR3 nucleotides are TGTGCCAGCAGCAGCGTGGGAGGGCAGACCAAAAACATTCAGTACTTC. The chain uses TRBV28 and TRBJ2-4; 7 bases are a match to TRBD2. The CDR3 spans 16 residues. Germline V gene data show CDR1 as MDHEN and CDR2 as SYDVKM. V shed 6 bases and J 2 bases; nucleotides not matched to a gene: 10. The full variable domain, in which reference TRBV28 and TRBJ2-4 provide the parts outside the CDR3, is DVKVTQSSRYLVKRTGEKVFLECVQDMDHENMFWYRQDPGLGLRLIYFSYDVKMKEKGDIPEGYSVSREKKERFSLILESASTNQTSMYLCASSSVGGQTKNIQYFGAGTRLSVL.

The table lists this clone with a few counts. The V gene is TRBV7-2, the J gene TRBJ2-5; 10 positions agree with TRBD1. Per germline, CDR1 SGHTA and CDR2 FQGNSA. This CDR3 region has 14 residues. V was pared by 5 bases and J by 4 bases, with 4 bases of the junction left unmatched. CDR3 coding DNA: TGTGCCAGCAGCCGGGACAGGGGTCCAGAGACCCAGTACTTC. It translates to CASSRDRGPETQYF. Full variable domain (remainder filled in from reference TRBV7-2 and TRBJ2-5): GAGVSQSPSNKVTEKGKDVELRCDPISGHTALYWYRQSLGQGLEFLIYFQGNSAPDKSGLPSDRFSAERTGGSVSTLTIQRTQQEDSAVYLCASSRDRGPETQYFGPGTRLLVL.

A word on this clone: The identical CDR3 is also encoded by other nucleotide sequences in the sample. CDR3 sequence: CAWSAGNYGYTF. For the CDR3, the DNA is TGTGCCTGGAGTGCCGGAAACTATGGCTACACCTTC. V usage is TRBV30 and J usage is TRBJ1-2; D not resolved. The V and J ends lost 1 base and 2 bases respectively, with 5 bases between them. The CDR3 is 12 amino acids. Germline V gives CDR1 GTSNPN, CDR2 SVGIG (reference sequence).

The chain combines TRBV7-2 with TRBJ2-1, with D unresolved. CDR3 length: 13 amino acids. Trimming removed 3 bases from V and 12 bases from J, with 15 bases in between. From germline, CDR1 is SGHTA and CDR2 FQGNSA. The CDR3 region has the DNA TGTGCCAGCAGCTTCCTCGACTCTGGTGTGCAGTTCTTC. As protein: CASSFLDSGVQFF. Supplemented by reference TRBV7-2 and TRBJ2-1, the full variable domain reads GAGVSQSPSNKVTEKGKDVELRCDPISGHTALYWYRQSLGQGLEFLIYFQGNSAPDKSGLPSDRFSAERTGGSVSTLTIQRTQQEDSAVYLCASSFLDSGVQFFGPGTRLTVL.

This clone appeared a few times. The J gene is TRBJ2-3, the V gene TRBV7-2; 7 bases fit TRBD2. Germline CDR1 is SGHTA and CDR2 is FQGNSA. This CDR3 comprises 14 residues. V shed 5 bases and J 1 base; nucleotides not matched to a gene: 3. The CDR3 bases are TGTGCCAGCAGCCCTGGGGGGGGCACAGATACGCAGTATTTT. Translated: CASSPGGGTDTQYF.

The rearrangement joins TRBV6-1 to TRBJ2-3; tentatively, D is TRBD1 or TRBD2 (5 bases each). This CDR3 contains 16 residues. Per germline, CDR1 MNHNS and CDR2 SASEGT. V was shortened by 6 bases and J by 0 bases, with 16 bases between the two germline ends. The CDR3 region is CASREIPGPSTDTQYF. The CDR3 region has the DNA TGTGCCAGCAGGGAAATTCCGGGACCCAGCACAGATACGCAGTATTTT.